The entry below gives a single TCR beta chain sequence along with its context. This sample stems from a study of blood T cell repertoires in COVID-19. Across the study: The United States, Italy and Spain provided the acute and convalescent COVID-19 samples. Sample material is recorded as cDNA or gDNA derived from T cells, B-cell-depleted T cells, or PBMCs.

Original processing notes: For nucleated cells, counts were estimated from reference gene primer amplification. The assay was immunoSEQ multiplex PCR, and TCRdb's table has in-frame clones only and misses some. V and J calls and clone size are as listed in that table; D and trimming were resolved from the DNA. The sample includes fewer than 45,000 clones, 80% to 90% of them seen just once. This clonotype was obtained from a woman aged 40 to 49 with acute or convalescent COVID-19. Sequencing input: peripheral blood.

The CDR3 bases are TGTGCCAGCACTCTCAGCGATTCCTACAATGAGCAGTTCTTC. Translating it yields CASTLSDSYNEQFF. The rearrangement uses TRBV6-5 and TRBJ2-1; D ambiguous. The CDR3 covers 14 residues. The germline CDR1 and CDR2 sequences are MNHEY and SVGAGI. Trimming cost V 7 bases and J 1 base, with 11 bases left between them.